A selection of T cell receptor beta chains follows, all from one sample in a study of OX40 agonist ivuxolimab in advanced cancers. Some clones are missing from TCRdb's copy, which holds only in-frame ones; the method was immunoSEQ multiplex PCR. The table lists about 98,000 clones, around nine tenths of them singletons. The starting material was CD4+ or CD8+ T cells sorted from blood, obtained in a trial of the OX40 agonist ivuxolimab. Receptor source: an adult with an advanced solid tumor such as melanoma, head and neck, liver or kidney cancer. Both conserved end residues are part of each CDR3. Fields, in order: CDR3 DNA, CDR3 protein, D gene, V gene, J gene, clone size. The D gene is left open where the match is weak. A row's size may be missing; if present it is once, few, many or a size class.

TGTGCCAGCAGCTTAGAATTGAACACTGAAGCTTTCTTT	CASSLELNTEAFF	-	TRBV7-8	TRBJ1-1	-
TGTGCCAGTAGTTCCCTCTACGAAGGTCCAGAAGAGCAGTACTTC	CASSSLYEGPEEQYF	-	TRBV19	TRBJ2-7	few
TGTGCCAGCAGACCGGTGCGTAGGGACACTGAAGCTTTCTTT	CASRPVRRDTEAFF	-	TRBV28	TRBJ1-1	-
TGCAGCGTTGAGTCTAGTCGTGAGACCCAGTACTTC	CSVESSRETQYF	-	TRBV29-1	TRBJ2-5	-
TGTGCCAGCAGCGTAGAACAGGACCGCTCTGGAAACACCATATATTTT	CASSVEQDRSGNTIYF	-	TRBV9	TRBJ1-3	-
TGCGCCAGCAGCCCGGGACAGGGTCGGGATACGCAGTATTTT	CASSPGQGRDTQYF	TRBD1	TRBV5-1	TRBJ2-3	-
TGTGCCAGCAGCGGTGAGGTCGTTGAGCAGTTCTTC	CASSGEVVEQFF	-	TRBV5-4	TRBJ2-1	-
TGTGCCAGCAGCTTAAGGGACAGCACAGATACGCAGTATTTT	CASSLRDSTDTQYF	-	TRBV11-1	TRBJ2-3	-
TGCGCCAGCGGCGAGCGGGTCGTAGAGGAGCTGTTTTTT	CASGERVVEELFF	-	TRBV10-1	TRBJ2-2	-
TGCGCCAGCAGTCTCGGGGGTCAGGCCTACAATGAGCAGTTCTTC	CASSLGGQAYNEQFF	-	TRBV5-1	TRBJ2-1	-
TGTGCCAGCGGCGACCGGGACAGGGGGCTGAGGGGCTACACCTTC	CASGDRDRGLRGYTF	TRBD1	TRBV25-1	TRBJ1-2	-
TGTGCCAGCAGCTGGGGGGACAGGGGCACGGGAGAGACCCAGTACTTC	CASSWGDRGTGETQYF	TRBD1	TRBV5-8	TRBJ2-5	-
TGCGCCAGCAGCCAAGAGAGGTTTTACGGAAACACCATATATTTT	CASSQERFYGNTIYF	-	TRBV4-1	TRBJ1-3	-
TGTGCCAGCAGTGAGGACTACCGCTCCTACGAGCAGTACTTC	CASSEDYRSYEQYF	-	TRBV28	TRBJ2-7	-
TGTGCCGCCCGGGGACAGGGGATAGATGGCTACACCTTC	CAARGQGIDGYTF	TRBD1	TRBV10-3	TRBJ1-2	-
TGTGCCAGCAGCTCCGGGAGAAACTATGGCTACACCTTC	CASSSGRNYGYTF	-	TRBV5-5	TRBJ1-2	-
TGCGCCAGCAGTAGACAGGGAATAAACACTGAAGCTTTCTTT	CASSRQGINTEAFF	TRBD1	TRBV10-1	TRBJ1-1	-
TGTGCCAGCGGGGACGACAGCTCCTACGAGCAGTACTTC	CASGDDSSYEQYF	-	TRBV6-6	TRBJ2-7	few
TGTGCCAGCTCCCTAAAACAGGGAGGGGGAACTGAAGCTTTCTTT	CASSLKQGGGTEAFF	-	TRBV7-2	TRBJ1-1	once
TGTGCCAGCTCACCGGGGGCAGATACGCAGTATTTT	CASSPGADTQYF	-	TRBV18	TRBJ2-3	-
TGTGCCAGTAGTATAGAGGGCGGGAGGGTCTACAATGAGCAGTTCTTC	CASSIEGGRVYNEQFF	TRBD2	TRBV19	TRBJ2-1	-
TGTGCCAGCAGGTCCAGGACAGGGGGGGGAAGGGGCATTCAGTACTTC	CASRSRTGGGRGIQYF	TRBD1	TRBV27	TRBJ2-4	few
TGTGCCAGCAGCCAAGCTCAGAAAGGATATTCACCCCTCCACTTT	CASSQAQKGYSPLHF	-	TRBV4-2	TRBJ1-6	few
TGCGCCAGCAGCTTGGGAACCGGGACACAAAATTCACCCCTCCACTTT	CASSLGTGTQNSPLHF	-	TRBV5-1	TRBJ1-6	-
TGTGCCAGCAGCACTGGACCAGGGCTGGGTGAAAAACTGTTTTTT	CASSTGPGLGEKLFF	-	TRBV21-1	TRBJ1-4	-
TGTGCCAGCTCAACGGGACGCCTGAACACTGAAGCTTTCTTT	CASSTGRLNTEAFF	-	TRBV18	TRBJ1-1	-
TGTGCCATCAGTGAACCCAGGGTACATGGCTACACCTTC	CAISEPRVHGYTF	-	TRBV10-3	TRBJ1-2	-
TGTGCCAGCAGCCCGAGCGGGAACAATGAGCAGTTCTTC	CASSPSGNNEQFF	TRBD2	TRBV7-2	TRBJ2-1	-
TGTGCCAGCAGCCTTCGACGGGACAGGGGAAGTGAAGCTTTCTTT	CASSLRRDRGSEAFF	TRBD1	TRBV5-4	TRBJ1-1	-
TGCGCCAGCAGCTCGATGGGGACAGGTGCCTACGAGCAGTACTTC	CASSSMGTGAYEQYF	TRBD1	TRBV5-1	TRBJ2-7	-
TGCGCCAGCAGCCAAGGTTGGGGCGTCCAAGAGACCCAGTACTTC	CASSQGWGVQETQYF	-	TRBV4-1	TRBJ2-5	-
TGTGCCAGCAACACCGGAGGTGCGTCTGAAGCTTTCTTT	CASNTGGASEAFF	-	TRBV28	TRBJ1-1	-
TGTGCCAGTAGTAATGCGGGTAGCGGGACTAGCGGGAGCAATGAGCAGTTCTTC	CASSNAGSGTSGSNEQFF	TRBD2	TRBV19	TRBJ2-1	-
TGTGCCAGTAAGGGGCAGGGCAACAATGAGCAGTTCTTC	CASKGQGNNEQFF	-	TRBV19	TRBJ2-1	-
TGTGCCAGCAGCCCCGCCTCTGGAAACACCATATATTTT	CASSPASGNTIYF	-	TRBV7-3	TRBJ1-3	-
TGCGCCAGCAGTCTACTAGCGGGGCTCAATGAGCAGTTCTTC	CASSLLAGLNEQFF	TRBD2	TRBV23-1	TRBJ2-1	-
TGTGCCAGTAGAAGGGATTACAATGAGCAGTTCTTC	CASRRDYNEQFF	-	TRBV19	TRBJ2-1	-